Below, 7 T cell receptor beta chains from the same sample are listed, as sequenced in a study of blood T cell repertoires in COVID-19. Sequencing was performed with immunoSEQ multiplex PCR; in TCRdb, only in-frame clones are kept and a portion is missing. This sample has about 140,000 clones, with approximately 80% found just once. The specimen was peripheral blood. These receptor sequences come from a man aged 55 to 70 who had recovered from COVID-19.

This rearrangement joins TRBV9 to TRBJ1-1; 7 positions match TRBD1. CDR1 and CDR2 (germline): SGDLS, YYNGEE. Trimming at V came to 0 bases and at J to 3 bases, leaving 2 bases not matched to a gene. This CDR3 has 14 amino acids. The CDR3 DNA is TGTGCCAGCAGCGTAGGAGGGGGCGACACTGAAGCTTTCTTT. Its translation is CASSVGGGDTEAFF.

On this clone itself: Distinct nucleotide sequences in the sample also encode this CDR3. The V gene is TRBV3-1 (or the pseudogene TRBV3-2), the J gene TRBJ2-3, with D uncertain. There are 15 residues in the CDR3. Germline loops: CDR1 LGHDT, CDR2 YNNKEL (reference sequence). The V end lost 1 base, the J end lost 0 bases, and 8 bases lay between the germline ends. CDR3 region: CASSQVYLSTDTQYF. The CDR3, as DNA: TGTGCCAGCAGCCAAGTATACTTGAGCACAGATACGCAGTATTTT.

This clone was counted between two and nine times. The chain combines TRBV2 with TRBJ1-6; D is possibly TRBD1 (6 bases). Trimming took 4 bases from V and 10 from J, leaving 17 bases between them. This CDR3 region has 15 residues. Germline V gene lookup returns CDR1 SNHLY and CDR2 FYNNEI. The CDR3 nucleotides are TGTGCCAGCAGTGCCGGACAGATGGTTGGGTCACCCCTCCACTTT. Amino acid sequence: CASSAGQMVGSPLHF.

This chain connects TRBV19 to TRBJ2-7; D unresolved. The length of the CDR3 is 12 residues. Per germline, CDR1 LNHDA and CDR2 SQIVND (reference sequence). V dropped 9 bases and J dropped 8 bases, with 17 bases sitting between them. The DNA for the CDR3 is TGTGCCAGCTCCGGGTCGGCTCCCAAGCAGTACTTC. Translating gives CASSGSAPKQYF.

This clone was observed a handful of times. The chain carries TRBV30 and TRBJ2-7, with D perhaps TRBD2 (5 bases). Germline V gene data show CDR1 as GTSNPN and CDR2 as SVGIG (reference sequence). The CDR3 totals 14 residues. With 6 bases removed from V and 1 base from J, the gap between germline ends came to 16 bases. The DNA for the CDR3 is TGTGCCTGCCACAATCCGGGAAATTCCTACGAGCAGTACTTC. The encoded protein is CACHNPGNSYEQYF.

The chain has TRBV28 and TRBJ2-1, with 7 bases lining up with TRBD2. Unmatched junction bases numbered 9, after V lost 2 bases and J lost 8 bases. The germline gives CDR1 MDHEN, CDR2 SYDVKM. The length of the CDR3 is 15 residues. The CDR3 here is CASSLGGSRRHEQFF. The CDR3, as DNA: TGTGCCAGCAGTTTAGGCGGGAGTAGAAGGCATGAGCAGTTCTTC. Full variable domain (outside the CDR3, taken from reference TRBV28 and TRBJ2-1): DVKVTQSSRYLVKRTGEKVFLECVQDMDHENMFWYRQDPGLGLRLIYFSYDVKMKEKGDIPEGYSVSREKKERFSLILESASTNQTSMYLCASSLGGSRRHEQFFGPGTRLTVL.

The chain carries TRBV5-4 and TRBJ2-5, with TRBD2 matching over 8 bases. V shed 0 bases and J 2 bases; nucleotides not matched to a gene: 0. CDR3 length: 14 residues. Per germline, CDR1 SGHNT and CDR2 YYREEE (reference sequence). CDR3 DNA sequence: TGTGCCAGCAGCTTGGGACTAGCGCAAGAGACCCAGTACTTC. This encodes CASSLGLAQETQYF.